The table lists the clone carrying this TCR beta chain with a few counts. Its antigen is undetermined. The time point was: patch test 3, about 24 weeks after DPC sensitization. Stated treatment: therapeutic diphenylcyclopropenone sensitization with weekly scalp DPC. Library construction involved attaching unique molecular identifiers to individual cDNA molecules, which allowed quantitative, reproducible TCR counting. TCRdb reprocessed the RACE reads via MiXCR and lists one record per CDR3 protein. The sample consists of 97,000 or so distinct CDR3 sequences, 27% of them appearing once. The data originate from a study of human T cells and chemical hapten exposure. Study results and caveats: No change in TCRs above 1 in 1000 frequency was produced by DPC sensitization. There were significantly more large CDR3 similarity clusters among expanded TCRs than among controls. Expanded TCR counts at PT1 were positively correlated with the patch test score.

CDR3 length: 13 residues. Trimming took off 3 bases at V and 6 bases at J, with 11 bases between the two ends. The sequencing used whole blood, collected in connection with sensitization to the hapten diphenylcyclopropenone (DPC). The chain has TRBV12-3 or TRBV12-4 and TRBJ2-5; the D call may be TRBD1 or TRBD2 (6 bases each). The origin of this receptor is a man aged 35 to 55 with alopecia areata. Some clones in this sample may be carry-over from other donors' samples. CDR3 in amino acids: CASSFEGGKTQYF. In nucleotides, the CDR3 is TGTGCCAGCAGTTTTGAGGGGGGAAAGACCCAGTACTTC.